The 27 T cell receptor beta chains below come from one sample, sequenced in a study of T-cell memory formation after mild COVID-19. TCRdb analysed the 5' RACE reads with MiXCR anew, one entry per CDR3 protein. The sample contains a few hundred thousand distinct CDR3 sequences, roughly 21% of which appear only once. Sequencing was carried out using PBMCs or a T cell subset sorted from them (not recorded which). Receptor source: an adult woman who had mild COVID-19 (a few samples of this study predate the infection). Cell type and time point are not known.

In its sample, this clonotype was seen a few times. The chain employs TRBV12-3 or TRBV12-4 and TRBJ2-7; D unresolved. This CDR3 spans 14 amino acids. The V end lost 3 bases, the J end lost 4 bases, and 13 bases lay between the germline ends. The CDR3 region has the DNA TGTGCCAGCAGTTTGTATGGGCCCGAATACGAGCAGTACTTC. This translates into CASSLYGPEYEQYF.

This clonotype was seen more than once but under ten times. The gene calls are TRBV6-2 or TRBV6-3 and TRBJ2-2; weak D call: TRBD2 (6 bases). Trimming left V 7 bases short and J 1 base short, with 13 bases between. Germline CDR1 is MNHEY and CDR2 is SVGEGT. CDR3 size: 15 residues. The CDR3 DNA reads TGTGCCAGCATCACGGCGGGGAGGAACACCGGGGAGCTGTTTTTT. Translating it yields CASITAGRNTGELFF.

The gene calls are TRBV5-5 and TRBJ1-6; no firm D call. The CDR3 is made up of 14 amino acids. Germline lookup yields CDR1 SGHKS and CDR2 YYEKEE (reference sequence). V lost 4 bases to trimming and J lost 10 bases, with 15 bases between them. The CDR3 sequence is CASSGGGWTSPLHF. The CDR3 coding sequence is TGTGCCAGCAGCGGCGGCGGATGGACCTCACCCCTCCACTTT.

The chain employs TRBV5-4 and TRBJ1-6; tentative D call: TRBD1 (6 bases). The CDR3 totals 14 residues. Germline-derived CDR1 and CDR2 are SGHNT and YYREEE (reference sequence). With 1 base removed from V and 10 bases from J, the gap between germline ends came to 12 bases. The CDR3 spells CASSLSQGRSPLHF. CDR3 coding DNA: TGTGCCAGCAGCTTGTCCCAGGGGAGATCACCCCTCCACTTT. Drawing the rest from reference TRBV5-4 and TRBJ1-6, the complete variable domain is ETGVTQSPTHLIKTRGQQVTLRCSSQSGHNTVSWYQQALGQGPQFIFQYYREEENGRGNFPPRFSGLQFPNYSSELNVNALELDDSALYLCASSLSQGRSPLHFGNGTRLTVT.

The rearrangement links TRBV7-2 to TRBJ2-3, with 10 positions matching TRBD1. This CDR3 has 14 residues. V dropped 5 bases and J dropped 11; count of bases not matched to a gene: 10. From germline, CDR1 is SGHTA and CDR2 FQGNSA. Here the CDR3 reads CASSPRDRGPRQYF. The DNA for the CDR3 is TGTGCCAGCAGCCCCCGGGACAGGGGACCGCGGCAGTATTTT.

The chain is built from TRBV7-9 and TRBJ1-2, with D hard to call. This CDR3 has 14 residues. Trimming cost V 2 bases and J 6 bases, with 13 bases left between them. Germline CDR1 SEHNR, CDR2 FQNEAQ (reference sequence). CDR3 sequence: CASSLSPVVDGYTF. CDR3 nucleotides: TGTGCCAGCAGCTTAAGTCCCGTCGTTGATGGCTACACCTTC.

The chain links TRBV30 to TRBJ2-7; 14 bases align to TRBD2. CDR3 length: 14 residues. V trimming: 2 bases; J trimming: 8 bases; junction bases outside the gene matches: 5. The germline gives CDR1 GTSNPN, CDR2 SVGIG (reference sequence). In nucleotides, the CDR3 is TGTGCCTGGAGTCCGGGACTAGCGGGAGACCAGCAGTACTTC. Protein: CAWSPGLAGDQQYF.

A few counts support this clonotype. V usage is TRBV30 and J usage is TRBJ1-6; no clear D gene. Trimming pared 1 base from V and 8 bases from J, leaving 9 bases between. CDR1 and CDR2 from the germline V gene are GTSNPN and SVGIG (reference sequence). The CDR3 extends over 13 amino acids. The CDR3 nucleotides are TGTGCCTGGAGTGAGTGGAGGGATTCACCCCTCCACTTT. This gives the protein CAWSEWRDSPLHF.

This sequence joins TRBV9 and TRBJ2-2; tentative D call: TRBD1 (6 bases). In germline, CDR1 is SGDLS, CDR2 YYNGEE. V lost 6 bases and J 3 bases, leaving 15 bases between the germline ends. The CDR3 consists of 15 residues. This CDR3 is CASTSRGDDTGELFF. CDR3 bases: TGTGCCAGCACCTCCAGGGGCGACGACACCGGGGAGCTGTTTTTT.

This clonotype was seen at least ten times. A read error may account for a junction end that differs from germline. The chain is built from TRBV5-1 and TRBJ1-6, with 8 bases identical to TRBD1. Per the germline V gene, CDR1 is SGHRS and CDR2 is YFSETQ. This CDR3 region has 14 residues. Here the CDR3 reads CASSLGQGNSPLHF. CDR3 nucleotide sequence: TGTGCCAGCAGTCTTGGACAGGGAAACTCACCCCTCCACTTT.

This clonotype came up a few times. V is TRBV5-6 and J is TRBJ2-3, with D possibly matching TRBD1 (6 bases). The CDR3 runs to 17 residues. Germline V lookup: CDR1 SGHDT, CDR2 YYEEEE. V gave up 1 base and J gave up 5 bases, with 20 bases separating them. The CDR3 DNA reads TGTGCCAGCAGCTTGTGGTCCCAGGGGTTGATCCAAGATACGCAGTATTTT. It translates to CASSLWSQGLIQDTQYF.

This clonotype was picked up a small number of times. V gene TRBV20-1 combines with J gene TRBJ2-5; no firm D call. The CDR3 length is 13 residues. V lost 6 bases and J lost 2, with 13 bases in between. Germline V gene data show CDR1 as DFQATT and CDR2 as SNEGSKA (reference sequence). The CDR3 here is CSAPIRLQETQYF. Here the CDR3 DNA reads TGCAGTGCCCCTATCCGGTTACAAGAGACCCAGTACTTC.

This clonotype showed up just a few times. The DNA of the CDR3 is TGTGCCAGCAGTTTAGGGGGGGCGAAATACAATGAGCAGTTCTTC. This gives the protein CASSLGGAKYNEQFF. The chain employs TRBV12-3 or TRBV12-4 and TRBJ2-1; D may correspond to TRBD1 or TRBD2 (6 bases each). The CDR3 has 15 amino acids. Between the trimmed V and J ends, which lost 1 base and 4 bases, there was a span of 11 bases.

The CDR3 is CASSQDPGGGPEQYF. CDR3 DNA: TGTGCCAGCAGCCAAGATCCTGGAGGGGGGCCAGAGCAGTACTTC. The rearrangement links TRBV3-1 to TRBJ2-7, with D perhaps assigned TRBD1 or TRBD2 (6 bases each). Germline V gene lookup returns CDR1 LGHDT and CDR2 YNNKEL (reference sequence). Trimming cost V 0 bases and J 7 bases, with 16 bases left between them. The CDR3 is 15 amino acids.

The rearrangement links TRBV6-6 to TRBJ1-2; D unclear. CDR3 length: 13 residues. CDR1 is MNHNY, CDR2 SVGAGI, per germline (reference sequence). The V end lost 2 bases, the J end lost 7 bases, and 11 bases lay between the germline ends. CDR3 in DNA: TGTGCCAGCAGTTACGCGGGCGCTATTGGCTACACCTTC. Translation gives CASSYAGAIGYTF.

In this sample, this clonotype turned up a few times. The rearrangement links TRBV7-9 to TRBJ2-7, with unresolved D. This CDR3 is built from 15 residues. V lost 5 bases to trimming and J lost 5 bases, with 19 bases between them. CDR1 is SEHNR, CDR2 FQNEAQ, per germline (reference sequence). The CDR3 protein is CASSPRRVQVNEQYF. DNA for the CDR3: TGTGCCAGCAGCCCTAGGCGAGTTCAGGTAAACGAGCAGTACTTC.

There are a few counts of this clonotype. The chain links TRBV2 to TRBJ1-2, with 7 bases identical to TRBD1. There are 13 residues in the CDR3. V shed 6 bases and J 4 bases; nucleotides not matched to a gene: 5. Germline CDR1 and CDR2: SNHLY and FYNNEI. The CDR3 here is CASSRGVGYGYTF. The CDR3 coding sequence is TGTGCCAGCAGCAGGGGGGTTGGCTATGGCTACACCTTC.

The chain is built from TRBV24-1 and TRBJ2-1, with 7 bases lining up with TRBD2. Germline CDR1 KGHDR, CDR2 SFDVKD. After removal of 7 bases from V and 0 bases from J, the junction contained 8 bases not matched to a gene. The CDR3 consists of 16 residues. The chain's CDR3 is CATSRPSGGSYNEQFF. CDR3 bases: TGTGCCACCAGCCGCCCGTCGGGGGGCTCCTACAATGAGCAGTTCTTC.

This chain joins TRBV7-9 and TRBJ2-3; 7 bases match TRBD2. The germline CDR1 and CDR2 sequences are SEHNR and FQNEAQ (reference sequence). The ends lost 5 bases at V and 2 bases at J; junction bases unmatched: 7. The CDR3 totals 15 residues. The CDR3 bases are TGTGCCAGCAGCGGTGGGGACTACCACACAGATACGCAGTATTTT. Amino acids: CASSGGDYHTDTQYF.

This rearrangement joins TRBV5-6 to TRBJ1-1; the D is unclear. Germline loops: CDR1 SGHDT, CDR2 YYEEEE. This CDR3 contains 15 residues. V lost 4 bases to trimming and J lost 0 bases, with 13 bases between them. The CDR3: CASSRLAPLNTEAFF. CDR3 bases: TGTGCCAGCAGCCGTTTGGCTCCTCTGAACACTGAAGCTTTCTTT.

This chain joins TRBV7-2 and TRBJ2-5; 11 bases align to TRBD2. After removal of 5 bases from V and 2 bases from J, the junction contained 19 bases not matched to a gene. CDR3 size: 20 residues. Per germline, CDR1 SGHTA and CDR2 FQGNSA. CDR3 amino acids: CASSPWSVAGGPLPQETQYF. In DNA, the CDR3 is TGTGCCAGCAGCCCCTGGTCTGTAGCGGGGGGGCCGTTACCGCAAGAGACCCAGTACTTC.

This clonotype was observed at least ten times. The rearrangement uses TRBV5-1 and TRBJ2-7, with D possibly TRBD2 on 5 matching bases. CDR1 and CDR2 from the germline V gene are SGHRS and YFSETQ. The ends were cut back, 5 bases at V and 4 bases at J, with 19 bases in the middle. CDR3 length: 15 residues. DNA for the CDR3: TGCGCCAGCAGTACTACGTGGTTTGAGGGATACGAGCAGTACTTC. Residues: CASSTTWFEGYEQYF.

This clonotype has only one observation. This sequence joins TRBV12-3 or TRBV12-4 and TRBJ2-5; 9 bases are a match to TRBD2. The V and J ends lost 0 bases and 7 bases, in that order; junction bases with no gene match: 0. The CDR3 covers 13 residues. The CDR3 DNA follows: TGTGCCAGCAGTTTAGCGCGGGGGGGGACCCAGTACTTC. Its protein is CASSLARGGTQYF.

This clonotype was seen a few times. V and J are TRBV6-6 and TRBJ1-5; weak D call: TRBD1 (6 bases). The length of the CDR3 is 13 residues. V lost 6 bases and J lost 3, with 9 bases in between. Germline CDR1 MNHNY, CDR2 SVGAGI (reference sequence). In DNA, the CDR3 is TGTGCCAGCAGCACAGGGTTCAATCAGCCCCAGCATTTT. The encoded protein is CASSTGFNQPQHF.

The chain joins TRBV18 to TRBJ1-1; possibly TRBD1 for D (5 bases). The germline V gene has CDR1 KGHSH and CDR2 LQKENI. The CDR3 runs to 14 residues. Trimming cost V 2 bases and J 4 bases, with 11 bases left between them. The CDR3 coding sequence is TGTGCCAGCTCACCATATAAGGGACGCACTGAAGCTTTCTTT. Protein product: CASSPYKGRTEAFF.

The sample holds a few counts of this clonotype. The chain links TRBV7-8 to TRBJ2-3; possible D gene TRBD2, 5 bases. The CDR3 extends over 15 amino acids. Germline-derived CDR1 and CDR2 are SGHVS and FQNEAQ. The germline V and J ends were trimmed by 5 bases and 0 bases, with 12 bases remaining between them. The DNA for the CDR3 is TGTGCCAGCAGCCTCAGGTCGGGGAGCACAGATACGCAGTATTTT. It encodes CASSLRSGSTDTQYF.

This clonotype was found a few times. The CDR3 nucleotides are TGTGCCAGCAGCTTAGACGAGAATGCGAGCACCGGGGAGCTGTTTTTT. Protein product: CASSLDENASTGELFF. The chain has TRBV7-6 and TRBJ2-2; D not resolved. CDR1 SGHVS and CDR2 FNYEAQ come from the germline V gene. Trimming took off 1 base at V and 4 bases at J, with 13 bases between the two ends. This CDR3 has 16 amino acids.